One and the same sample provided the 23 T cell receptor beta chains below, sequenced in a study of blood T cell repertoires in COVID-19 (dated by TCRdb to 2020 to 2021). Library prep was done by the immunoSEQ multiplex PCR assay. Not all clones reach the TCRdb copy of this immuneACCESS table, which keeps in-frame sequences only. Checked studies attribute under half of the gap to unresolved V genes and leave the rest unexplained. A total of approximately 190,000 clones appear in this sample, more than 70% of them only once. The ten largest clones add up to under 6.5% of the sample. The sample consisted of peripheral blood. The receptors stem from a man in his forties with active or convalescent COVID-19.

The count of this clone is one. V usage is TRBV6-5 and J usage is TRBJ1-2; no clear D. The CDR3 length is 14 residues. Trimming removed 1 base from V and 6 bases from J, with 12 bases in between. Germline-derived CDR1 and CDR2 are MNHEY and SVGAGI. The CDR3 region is CASSYYDTYDGYTF. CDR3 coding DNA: TGTGCCAGCAGTTACTATGACACCTACGATGGCTACACCTTC.

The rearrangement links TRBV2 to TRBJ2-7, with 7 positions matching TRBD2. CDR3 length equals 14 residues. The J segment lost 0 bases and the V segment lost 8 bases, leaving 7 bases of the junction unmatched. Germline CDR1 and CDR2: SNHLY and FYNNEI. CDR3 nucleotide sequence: TGTGCCAGCCAATCCGGACTAGTCTCCTACGAGCAGTACTTC. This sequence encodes CASQSGLVSYEQYF.

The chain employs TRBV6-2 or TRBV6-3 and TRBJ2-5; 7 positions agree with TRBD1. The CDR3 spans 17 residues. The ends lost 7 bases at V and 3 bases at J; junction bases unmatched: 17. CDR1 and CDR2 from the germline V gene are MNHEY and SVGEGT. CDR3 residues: CASIPASRVDREETQYF. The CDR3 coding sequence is TGTGCCAGCATCCCAGCTTCCCGGGTCGACAGGGAAGAGACCCAGTACTTC.

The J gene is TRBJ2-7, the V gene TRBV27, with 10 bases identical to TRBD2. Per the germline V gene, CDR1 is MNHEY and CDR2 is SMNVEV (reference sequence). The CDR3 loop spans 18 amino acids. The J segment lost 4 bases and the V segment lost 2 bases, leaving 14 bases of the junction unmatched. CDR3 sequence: CASSLVGWLAGDEYEQYF. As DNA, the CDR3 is TGTGCCAGCAGTTTAGTGGGATGGCTAGCGGGGGACGAGTACGAGCAGTACTTC.

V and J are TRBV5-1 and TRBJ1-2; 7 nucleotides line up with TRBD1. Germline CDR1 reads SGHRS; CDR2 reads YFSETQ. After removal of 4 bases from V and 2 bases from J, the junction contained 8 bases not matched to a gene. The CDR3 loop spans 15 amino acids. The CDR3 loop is CASSARTGYNYGYTF. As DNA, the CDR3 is TGCGCCAGCAGCGCCCGGACAGGATACAACTATGGCTACACCTTC. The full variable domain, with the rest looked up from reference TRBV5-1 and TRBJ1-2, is KAGVTQTPRYLIKTRGQQVTLSCSPISGHRSVSWYQQTPGQGLQFLFEYFSETQRNKGNFPGRFSGRQFSNSRSEMNVSTLELGDSALYLCASSARTGYNYGYTFGSGTRLTVV.

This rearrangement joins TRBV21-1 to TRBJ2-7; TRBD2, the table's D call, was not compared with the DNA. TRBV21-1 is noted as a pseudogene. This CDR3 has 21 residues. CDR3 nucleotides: TGTGCCAGCAGCAAAGTCTCTCGCGGAAGGACTAGCGGGAGTCCGTCCTCCGAGCAGTACTTC. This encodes CASSKVSRGRTSGSPSSEQYF.

The CDR3 DNA follows: TGTGCCAGCAGTTACGTCGCAGGGGGCGATCAGCCCCAGCATTTT. It encodes CASSYVAGGDQPQHF. The genes are TRBV6-2 or TRBV6-3 and TRBJ1-5; 8 bases align to TRBD1. V was pared by 2 bases and J by 5 bases, with 5 bases of the junction left unmatched. This CDR3 has 15 amino acids. Germline V lookup: CDR1 MNHEY, CDR2 SVGEGT.

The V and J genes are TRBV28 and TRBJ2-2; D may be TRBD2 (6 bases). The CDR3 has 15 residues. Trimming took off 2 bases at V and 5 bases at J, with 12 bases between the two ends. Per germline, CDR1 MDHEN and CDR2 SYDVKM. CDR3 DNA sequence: TGTGCCAGCAGTTTAGGGGGGTCGGGAACCGGGGAGCTGTTTTTT. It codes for CASSLGGSGTGELFF.

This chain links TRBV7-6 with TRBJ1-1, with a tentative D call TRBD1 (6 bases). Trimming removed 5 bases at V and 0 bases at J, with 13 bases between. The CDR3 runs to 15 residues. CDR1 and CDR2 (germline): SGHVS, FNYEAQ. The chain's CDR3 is CASSQIQGLNTEAFF. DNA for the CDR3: TGTGCCAGCAGCCAAATACAGGGATTGAACACTGAAGCTTTCTTT.

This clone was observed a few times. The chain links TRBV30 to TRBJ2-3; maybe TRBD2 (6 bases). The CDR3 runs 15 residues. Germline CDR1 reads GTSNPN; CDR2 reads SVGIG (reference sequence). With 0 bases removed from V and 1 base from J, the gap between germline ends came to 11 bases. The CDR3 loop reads CAWSVGGLGTDTQYF. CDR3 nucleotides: TGTGCCTGGAGTGTGGGGGGATTGGGCACAGATACGCAGTATTTT.

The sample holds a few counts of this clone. CDR3 region: CASSGTGFYGYTF. The CDR3, as DNA: TGTGCCAGTAGCGGGACAGGGTTCTATGGCTACACCTTC. V gene TRBV19 combines with J gene TRBJ1-2, with 9 bases aligning to TRBD1. Germline loops: CDR1 LNHDA, CDR2 SQIVND (reference sequence). The CDR3 consists of 13 residues. V dropped 6 bases and J dropped 4; count of bases not matched to a gene: 3.

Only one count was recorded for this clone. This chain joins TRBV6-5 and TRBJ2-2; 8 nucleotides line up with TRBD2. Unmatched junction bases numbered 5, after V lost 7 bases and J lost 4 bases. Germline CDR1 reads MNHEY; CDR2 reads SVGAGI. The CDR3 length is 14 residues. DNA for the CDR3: TGTGCCAGCACCTCGGGAGGGGGCACCGGGGAGCTGTTTTTT. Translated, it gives CASTSGGGTGELFF.

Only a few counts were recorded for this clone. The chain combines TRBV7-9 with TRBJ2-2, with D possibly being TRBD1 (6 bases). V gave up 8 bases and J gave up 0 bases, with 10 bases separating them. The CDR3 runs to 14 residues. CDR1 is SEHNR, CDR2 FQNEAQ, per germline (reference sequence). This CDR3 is CASVRTANTGELFF. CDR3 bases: TGTGCCAGCGTCCGGACAGCGAACACCGGGGAGCTGTTTTTT. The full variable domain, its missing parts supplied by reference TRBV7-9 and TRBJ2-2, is DTGVSQNPRHKITKRGQNVTFRCDPISEHNRLYWYRQTLGQGPEFLTYFQNEAQLEKSRLLSDRFSAERPKGSFSTLEIQRTEQGDSAMYLCASVRTANTGELFFGEGSRLTVL.

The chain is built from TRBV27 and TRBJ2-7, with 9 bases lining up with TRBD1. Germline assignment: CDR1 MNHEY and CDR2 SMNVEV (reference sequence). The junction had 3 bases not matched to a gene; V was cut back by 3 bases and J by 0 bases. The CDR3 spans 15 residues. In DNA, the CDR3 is TGTGCCAGCAGTTTTGGGACAGGGAGCTCCTACGAGCAGTACTTC. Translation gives CASSFGTGSSYEQYF.

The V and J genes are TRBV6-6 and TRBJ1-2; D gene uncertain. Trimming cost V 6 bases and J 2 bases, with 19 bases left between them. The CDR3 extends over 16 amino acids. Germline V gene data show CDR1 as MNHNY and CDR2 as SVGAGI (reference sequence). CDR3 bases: TGTGCCAGCAGCCCTCGGGCTCGGGAAGTCAACTATGGCTACACCTTC. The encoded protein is CASSPRAREVNYGYTF.

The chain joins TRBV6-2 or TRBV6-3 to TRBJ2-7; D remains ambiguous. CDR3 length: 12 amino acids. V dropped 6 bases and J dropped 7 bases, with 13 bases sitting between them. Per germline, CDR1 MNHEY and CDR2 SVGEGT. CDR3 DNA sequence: TGTGCCAGCAGCTATAGTTTCTTAGAGCAGTACTTC. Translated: CASSYSFLEQYF.

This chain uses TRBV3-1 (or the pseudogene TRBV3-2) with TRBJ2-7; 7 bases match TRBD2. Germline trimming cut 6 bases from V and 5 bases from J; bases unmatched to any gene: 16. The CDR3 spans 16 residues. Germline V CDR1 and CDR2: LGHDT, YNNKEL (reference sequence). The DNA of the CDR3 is TGTGCCAGCAGTCGAGCGACGGGGGGTTTGGTACACGAGCAGTACTTC. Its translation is CASSRATGGLVHEQYF.

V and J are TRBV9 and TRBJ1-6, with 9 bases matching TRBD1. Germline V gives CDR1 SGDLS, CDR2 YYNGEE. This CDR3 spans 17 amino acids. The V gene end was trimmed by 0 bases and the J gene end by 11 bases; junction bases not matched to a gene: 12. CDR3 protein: CASSVEFRAGQGTPLHF. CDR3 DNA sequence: TGTGCCAGCAGCGTAGAATTCCGTGCGGGACAGGGAACACCCCTCCACTTT. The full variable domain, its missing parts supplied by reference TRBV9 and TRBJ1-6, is DSGVTQTPKHLITATGQRVTLRCSPRSGDLSVYWYQQSLDQGLQFLIQYYNGEERAKGNILERFSAQQFPDLHSELNLSSLELGDSALYFCASSVEFRAGQGTPLHFGNGTRLTVT.

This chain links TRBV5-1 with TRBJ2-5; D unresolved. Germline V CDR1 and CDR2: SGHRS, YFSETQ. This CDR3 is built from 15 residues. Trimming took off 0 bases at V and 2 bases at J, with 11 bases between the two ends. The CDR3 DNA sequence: TGCGCCAGCAGCTTGGTGGCCAGTATACAAGAGACCCAGTACTTC. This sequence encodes CASSLVASIQETQYF.

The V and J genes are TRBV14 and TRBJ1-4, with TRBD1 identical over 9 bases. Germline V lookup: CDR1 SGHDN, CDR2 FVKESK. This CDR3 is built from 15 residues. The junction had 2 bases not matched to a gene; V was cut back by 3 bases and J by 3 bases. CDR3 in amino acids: CASSHYRGPNEKLFF. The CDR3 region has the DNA TGTGCCAGCAGCCACTACAGGGGGCCTAATGAAAAACTGTTTTTT.

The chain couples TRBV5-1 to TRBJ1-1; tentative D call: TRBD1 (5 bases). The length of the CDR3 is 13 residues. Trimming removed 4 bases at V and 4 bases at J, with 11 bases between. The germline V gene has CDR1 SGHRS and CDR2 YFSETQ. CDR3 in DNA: TGCGCCAGCAGCCCTCGGGGGGGCACTGAAGCTTTCTTT. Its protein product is CASSPRGGTEAFF.

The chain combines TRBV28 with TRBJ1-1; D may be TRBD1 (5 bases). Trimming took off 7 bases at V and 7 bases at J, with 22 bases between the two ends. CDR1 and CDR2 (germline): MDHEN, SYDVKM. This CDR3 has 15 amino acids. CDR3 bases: TGTGCCAGCATCCTGAGTGGTGGGGGGAGAATTGAAGCTTTCTTT. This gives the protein CASILSGGGRIEAFF.

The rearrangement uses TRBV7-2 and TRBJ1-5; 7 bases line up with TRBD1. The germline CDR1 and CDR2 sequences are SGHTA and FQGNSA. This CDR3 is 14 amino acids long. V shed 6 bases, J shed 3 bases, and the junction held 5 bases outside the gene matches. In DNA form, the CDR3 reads TGTGCCAGCAGACAGGGGACAGACAATCAGCCCCAGCATTTT. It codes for CASRQGTDNQPQHF.